This T cell receptor (beta chain) was identified during a study of blood T cell repertoires in COVID-19. Study-wide background: The samples span acute and convalescent COVID-19 from the United States, Italy and Spain. Nucleic acid was either cDNA or gDNA, and it came from T cells, B-cell-depleted T cells, or PBMCs.

In the authors' methods: It was from reference gene primer amplification that nucleated cell counts were estimated. TCRdb keeps only in-frame clones here, not all; method: immunoSEQ multiplex PCR. D and trimming come from the DNA, and the V and J calls and clone size come from that table. Seen here are about 60,000 clones, 72% observed once, and the top ten hold around 4.8%. In its sample, this clone was seen a few times. Seattle-derived patients entered the study during active infection and were followed longitudinally. Germline CDR1 is SGHTA and CDR2 is FQGNSA. This CDR3 spans 16 amino acids. V lost 5 bases and J lost 1, with 16 bases in between.

This chain connects TRBV7-2 to TRBJ2-3, with D tentatively TRBD1 (5 bases). The source material was peripheral blood. The sequence derives from a woman in her sixties or seventies with COVID-19, enrolled during active disease. The CDR3 region has the DNA TGTGCCAGCAGCCCCCACAGGCGGATACGCACAGATACGCAGTATTTT. Protein product: CASSPHRRIRTDTQYF. The full variable domain, its missing parts supplied by reference TRBV7-2 and TRBJ2-3, is GAGVSQSPSNKVTEKGKDVELRCDPISGHTALYWYRQSLGQGLEFLIYFQGNSAPDKSGLPSDRFSAERTGGSVSTLTIQRTQQEDSAVYLCASSPHRRIRTDTQYFGPGTRLTVL.